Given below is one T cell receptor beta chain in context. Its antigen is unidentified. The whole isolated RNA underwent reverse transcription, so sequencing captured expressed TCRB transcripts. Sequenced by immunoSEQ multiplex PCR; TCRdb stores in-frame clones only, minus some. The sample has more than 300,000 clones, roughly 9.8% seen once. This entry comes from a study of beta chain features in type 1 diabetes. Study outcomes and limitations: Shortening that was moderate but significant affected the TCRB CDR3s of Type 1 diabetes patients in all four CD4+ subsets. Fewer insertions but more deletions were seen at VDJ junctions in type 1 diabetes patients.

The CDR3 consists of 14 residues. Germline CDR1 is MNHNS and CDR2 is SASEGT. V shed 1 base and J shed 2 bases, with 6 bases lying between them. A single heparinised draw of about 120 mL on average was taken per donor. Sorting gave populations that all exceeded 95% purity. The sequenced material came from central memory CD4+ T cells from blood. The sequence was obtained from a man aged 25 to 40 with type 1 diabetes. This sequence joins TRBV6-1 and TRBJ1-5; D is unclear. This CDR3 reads CASSEGEGNQPQHF. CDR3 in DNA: TGTGCCAGCAGTGAAGGGGAGGGCAATCAGCCCCAGCATTTT.